These 30 T cell receptor beta chains were sequenced from one sample in a study of blood T cell repertoires in COVID-19. Sequencing used immunoSEQ multiplex PCR; TCRdb keeps in-frame clones, though not all of them. The table records about 320,000 clones, about 90% of them present only once. The source material was peripheral blood. These receptors were taken from a man aged 18 to 30 who had recovered from COVID-19.

The CDR3 DNA reads TGCGCCAGCAGAACCCGGACAGCCTCCCCGGGCGAGCAGTACTTC. It encodes CASRTRTASPGEQYF. V gene TRBV4-1 combines with J gene TRBJ2-7; possible D gene TRBD1, 6 bases. The CDR3 is made up of 15 amino acids. Germline-derived CDR1 and CDR2 are MGHRA and YSYEKL. With 6 bases removed from V and 6 bases from J, the gap between germline ends came to 21 bases.

The V gene is TRBV3-1 (or the pseudogene TRBV3-2), the J gene TRBJ1-5, with 8 bases lining up with TRBD1. The CDR3 sequence is 15 residues long. CDR1 LGHDT and CDR2 YNNKEL come from the germline V gene (reference sequence). Trimming removed 2 bases from V and 5 bases from J; junction bases left unmatched: 5. The CDR3 DNA sequence: TGTGCCAGCAGCCAATCCCCAGGGGGCGATCAGCCCCAGCATTTT. This codes for CASSQSPGGDQPQHF.

This chain links TRBV9 with TRBJ1-3; D is undetermined. The CDR3 runs 17 residues. Trimming removed 0 bases at V and 3 bases at J, with 16 bases between. The V gene's germline CDR1 is SGDLS and CDR2 YYNGEE. As DNA, the CDR3 is TGTGCCAGCAGCGTAGCTACTGGTGGTACTGGTGGAAACACCATATATTTT. The encoded protein is CASSVATGGTGGNTIYF. Supplemented by reference TRBV9 and TRBJ1-3, the full variable domain reads DSGVTQTPKHLITATGQRVTLRCSPRSGDLSVYWYQQSLDQGLQFLIQYYNGEERAKGNILERFSAQQFPDLHSELNLSSLELGDSALYFCASSVATGGTGGNTIYFGEGSWLTVV.

The chain links TRBV2 to TRBJ1-1, with D possibly being TRBD1 (6 bases). The CDR3 runs to 14 residues. Germline-derived CDR1 and CDR2 are SNHLY and FYNNEI. With 6 bases removed from V and 5 bases from J, the gap between germline ends came to 16 bases. The CDR3 region has the DNA TGTGCCAGCAGAGCTACAGGGCAGGGTACTGAAGCTTTCTTT. Translated, it gives CASRATGQGTEAFF.

The chain links TRBV30 to TRBJ1-5; the D gene is possibly TRBD1 (6 bases). Trimming shortened V by 1 base and J by 6 bases, and 10 bases separated the two germline ends. Germline CDR1 GTSNPN, CDR2 SVGIG (reference sequence). The CDR3 sequence is 13 residues long. CDR3 amino acids: CAWSGTGFQPQHF. The DNA for the CDR3 is TGTGCCTGGAGTGGTACAGGGTTTCAGCCCCAGCATTTT.

V is TRBV27 and J is TRBJ1-1, with D possibly being TRBD1 (6 bases). V was pared by 6 bases and J by 8 bases, with 16 bases between. CDR3 length: 13 amino acids. Germline V lookup: CDR1 MNHEY, CDR2 SMNVEV (reference sequence). CDR3 in amino acids: CASRYKQGTEAFF. For the CDR3, the DNA is TGTGCCAGCAGATACAAACAGGGAACCGAAGCTTTCTTT.

The CDR3 bases are TGTGCCTGGGCCCCGGGACTTCTGGGGGAGCAGTTCTTC. Its protein is CAWAPGLLGEQFF. This rearrangement joins TRBV30 to TRBJ2-1; possibly TRBD2 for D (6 bases). This CDR3 has 13 residues. The germline gives CDR1 GTSNPN, CDR2 SVGIG (reference sequence). The V end lost 5 bases, the J end lost 10 bases, and 18 bases lay between the germline ends.

This clone was found once. The chain combines TRBV20-1 with TRBJ2-1, with unresolved D. Germline CDR1 DFQATT, CDR2 SNEGSKA (reference sequence). This CDR3 contains 14 residues. V lost 3 bases to trimming and J lost 3 bases, with 12 bases between them. The chain's CDR3 is CSASSRGLYNEQFF. CDR3 bases: TGCAGTGCTAGTTCGCGAGGCCTCTACAATGAGCAGTTCTTC.

The rearrangement links TRBV6-4 to TRBJ2-2; D is ambiguous. CDR3 length equals 13 residues. Trimming removed 5 bases at V and 0 bases at J, with 4 bases between. Germline V gives CDR1 MRHNA, CDR2 SNTAGT. CDR3 sequence reads: CASSPTNTGELFF. CDR3 nucleotides: TGTGCCAGCAGTCCAACGAACACCGGGGAGCTGTTTTTT.

J is TRBJ1-2 and V is TRBV30, with a possible D match to TRBD1 (6 bases). This CDR3 is 12 amino acids long. The V and J ends lost 4 bases and 4 bases respectively, with 10 bases between them. Germline V CDR1 and CDR2: GTSNPN, SVGIG (reference sequence). For the CDR3, the DNA is TGTGCCTGGAACCCAGGGGTCTATGGCTACACCTTC. Its protein is CAWNPGVYGYTF.

This rearrangement joins TRBV29-1 to TRBJ1-2; tentatively, D is TRBD1 (5 bases). Germline V gene sequence: CDR1 SQVTM, CDR2 ANQGSEA. Trimming left V 5 bases short and J 8 bases short, with 18 bases between. CDR3 length: 13 residues. The DNA of the CDR3 is TGCAGCGTTCAAACGATCCAGGGTAACGGCTACACCTTC. Protein sequence: CSVQTIQGNGYTF.

The chain is built from TRBV7-9 and TRBJ2-3, with 9 bases aligning to TRBD2. Trimming cost V 7 bases and J 3 bases; bases outside gene matches: 11. The CDR3 length is 16 residues. Germline CDR1 reads SEHNR; CDR2 reads FQNEAQ (reference sequence). The CDR3 region has the DNA TGTGCCAGCACCCCCCGAAGCGGGAGGCTTACAGATACGCAGTATTTT. Its protein is CASTPRSGRLTDTQYF.

The chain uses TRBV27 and TRBJ1-1, with 8 bases matching TRBD1. The CDR3 is 15 residues long. CDR1 is MNHEY, CDR2 SMNVEV, per germline (reference sequence). Trimming removed 4 bases from V and 0 bases from J; junction bases left unmatched: 4. DNA for the CDR3: TGTGCCAGCAGTTCTCGGACAGGGTTGAACACTGAAGCTTTCTTT. Translated: CASSSRTGLNTEAFF.

The chain is built from TRBV7-8 and TRBJ1-2; 8 bases are shared with TRBD1. Germline trimming cut 1 base from V and 10 bases from J; bases unmatched to any gene: 17. CDR1 is SGHVS and CDR2 is FQNEAQ in the germline V gene. The CDR3 has 17 residues. Written as DNA, the CDR3 is TGTGCCAGCAGCTTAGGTCCCCCGGGCAGGGGGCAATATCTCTACACCTTC. Translated, it gives CASSLGPPGRGQYLYTF.

The chain uses TRBV5-5 and TRBJ2-2; possibly TRBD2 for D (6 bases). This CDR3 has 16 residues. Germline V gene sequence: CDR1 SGHKS, CDR2 YYEKEE (reference sequence). Between the trimmed V and J ends, which lost 2 bases and 1 base, there was a span of 12 bases. DNA for the CDR3: TGTGCCAGCAGCTTCGTTGGCGGGGTGAACACCGGGGAGCTGTTTTTT. Translating it yields CASSFVGGVNTGELFF.

The rearrangement uses TRBV11-2 and TRBJ1-1, with 9 positions matching TRBD1. Germline loops: CDR1 SGHAT, CDR2 FQNNGV. The V gene end was trimmed by 0 bases and the J gene end by 1 base; junction bases not matched to a gene: 6. This CDR3 spans 17 amino acids. CDR3 residues: CASSLDRWDRANTEAFF. In nucleotides, the CDR3 is TGTGCCAGCAGCTTAGATAGATGGGACAGGGCGAACACTGAAGCTTTCTTT.

The chain joins TRBV9 to TRBJ1-2; no reliable D call. V lost 4 bases to trimming and J lost 4 bases, with 20 bases between them. This CDR3 has 16 residues. Germline lookup yields CDR1 SGDLS and CDR2 YYNGEE. The CDR3 region has the DNA TGTGCCAGCAGCCCAGCCCCCTCTGAGGGCCCCTATGGCTACACCTTC. Its protein is CASSPAPSEGPYGYTF.

V and J are TRBV5-6 and TRBJ1-2, with TRBD1 identical over 8 bases. V dropped 0 bases and J dropped 3; count of bases not matched to a gene: 4. CDR3 size: 15 residues. Germline V gene sequence: CDR1 SGHDT, CDR2 YYEEEE. CDR3 sequence: CASSLVQGADYGYTF. The CDR3 region has the DNA TGTGCCAGCAGCTTGGTTCAGGGGGCTGACTATGGCTACACCTTC.

J is TRBJ1-6 and V is TRBV27; TRBD1 agrees at 9 bases. The junction had 8 bases not matched to a gene; V was cut back by 6 bases and J by 8 bases. CDR3 size: 15 residues. Looked up from germline, CDR1 is MNHEY and CDR2 is SMNVEV (reference sequence). CDR3 sequence (DNA): TGTGCCAGCAGACCCACAGGGGGCGTAGATTCACCCCTCCACTTT. Amino acid sequence: CASRPTGGVDSPLHF.

V and J are TRBV6-5 and TRBJ1-2; no definite D call. V was pared by 6 bases and J by 3 bases, with 8 bases between. Per germline, CDR1 MNHEY and CDR2 SVGAGI. This CDR3 is 12 amino acids long. CDR3: CASRSQDYGYTF. As DNA, the CDR3 is TGTGCCAGCAGGTCCCAGGACTATGGCTACACCTTC.

The CDR3 nucleotides are TGTGCCAGTAGTATAGATTCAAGAGCGGGGGTCTATGGCTACACCTTC. Its protein is CASSIDSRAGVYGYTF. The rearrangement links TRBV19 to TRBJ1-2, with D possibly matching TRBD1 (5 bases). Germline V gene sequence: CDR1 LNHDA, CDR2 SQIVND (reference sequence). V dropped 0 bases and J dropped 4 bases, with 15 bases sitting between them. This CDR3 contains 16 residues.

This chain links TRBV7-9 with TRBJ1-1, with D hard to call. The CDR3 length is 11 residues. The germline gives CDR1 SEHNR, CDR2 FQNEAQ (reference sequence). V was cut by 8 bases and J by 6 bases, with 10 bases left in between. CDR3 sequence reads: CASFGSAEAFF. The CDR3 nucleotides are TGTGCCAGCTTCGGGAGCGCTGAAGCTTTCTTT.

The chain links TRBV5-4 to TRBJ1-3; D gene uncertain. Germline CDR1 and CDR2: SGHNT and YYREEE (reference sequence). The CDR3 runs to 15 residues. With 2 bases removed from V and 2 bases from J, the gap between germline ends came to 11 bases. CDR3 residues: CASSLTGETGNTIYF. CDR3 nucleotides: TGTGCCAGCAGCTTAACTGGAGAAACTGGAAACACCATATATTTT.

This clone came up a few times. J is TRBJ1-2 and V is TRBV10-2; 7 bases are shared with TRBD1. V gave up 3 bases and J gave up 7 bases; unmatched junction bases: 8. Germline values: CDR1 WSHSY, CDR2 SAAADI. CDR3 length equals 14 residues. The chain's CDR3 is CASSEQGTVGGYTF. The CDR3 coding sequence is TGCGCCAGCAGTGAACAGGGGACGGTTGGTGGCTACACCTTC.

V usage is TRBV5-8 and J usage is TRBJ2-3; 7 bases are shared with TRBD2. In germline, CDR1 is SGHTS, CDR2 YDEGEE. The CDR3 runs to 14 residues. The V segment lost 4 bases and the J segment 4 bases; nucleotides outside the gene matches: 6. The CDR3 nucleotides are TGTGCCAGCAGCCGGGGGGTGGGATCAGATACGCAGTATTTT. Its translation: CASSRGVGSDTQYF.

The V call is TRBV11-1, the J call TRBJ1-6; TRBD1 matches 10 bases. The ends lost 5 bases at V and 11 bases at J; junction bases unmatched: 12. There are 16 residues in the CDR3. In germline, CDR1 is SGHAT, CDR2 FQDESV (reference sequence). CDR3 residues: CASSPSSGQGSTPLHF. CDR3 in DNA: TGTGCCAGCAGCCCCTCGTCGGGACAGGGGTCGACACCCCTCCACTTT.

V is TRBV7-8 and J is TRBJ1-2; D is possibly TRBD1 (6 bases). Germline assignment: CDR1 SGHVS and CDR2 FQNEAQ. The CDR3 is 14 amino acids. V gave up 1 base and J gave up 4 bases, with 10 bases separating them. The CDR3 DNA sequence: TGTGCCAGCAGCTTAGTCGGACAGAGCTATGGCTACACCTTC. Protein sequence: CASSLVGQSYGYTF.

V gene TRBV5-1 combines with J gene TRBJ2-2; TRBD1 might be the D (5 bases). Trimming cost V 5 bases and J 2 bases, with 7 bases left between them. This CDR3 contains 13 residues. Germline CDR1 and CDR2: SGHRS and YFSETQ. The CDR3 bases are TGCGCCAGCAGGGGGCTAAACACCGGGGAGCTGTTTTTT. This sequence encodes CASRGLNTGELFF.

The V and J genes are TRBV4-1 and TRBJ1-6; maybe TRBD1 (6 bases). With 3 bases removed from V and 7 bases from J, the gap between germline ends came to 13 bases. Germline CDR1 reads MGHRA; CDR2 reads YSYEKL. The CDR3 loop spans 15 amino acids. CDR3 bases: TGCGCCAGCAGCCAGGTGACAGGTGTCAATTCACCCCTCCACTTT. The encoded protein is CASSQVTGVNSPLHF.

The chain is built from TRBV7-2 and TRBJ2-1; 9 positions agree with TRBD2. Germline V gene lookup returns CDR1 SGHTA and CDR2 FQGNSA. The ends lost 5 bases at V and 4 bases at J; junction bases unmatched: 12. The CDR3 sequence is 17 residues long. DNA for the CDR3: TGTGCCAGCAGCCTAGACTGGTCTAGCGGGGCTTACAATGAGCAGTTCTTC. This encodes CASSLDWSSGAYNEQFF.